The 12 T cell receptor beta chains reported below all come from one sample, sequenced in a study of glioma-infiltrating T cells. Amplification of TCR alpha and beta CDR3 regions from RNA used iRepertoire nested multiplex PCR. A single record per CDR3 protein comes from TCRdb applying MiXCR to the multiplex PCR reads. The profile shows roughly 100,000 distinct CDR3 sequences, roughly 39% of them singletons. The sample was glioma tissue, nonneoplastic brain tissue, or PBMCs (not recorded which). These receptors all come from a human donor with low-grade glioma or glioblastoma, undergoing nonglioma brain surgery, or in good health (not recorded which).

In this sample, this clonotype turned up many times. The rearrangement joins TRBV10-2 to TRBJ2-2; D not resolved. There are 13 residues in the CDR3. Trimming took 2 bases from V and 5 from J, leaving 6 bases between them. Germline CDR1 is WSHSY and CDR2 is SAAADI. The CDR3 reads CASSESETGELFF. Here the CDR3 DNA reads TGCGCCAGCAGTGAGAGTGAGACCGGGGAGCTGTTTTTT.

About this clonotype itself: Since a much larger clone is just one base distant, this may be a read error. The V call is TRBV29-1, the J call TRBJ2-3; D is perhaps TRBD1 or TRBD2 (6 bases each). The ends were cut back, 6 bases at V and 2 bases at J, with 15 bases in the middle. Germline values: CDR1 SQVTM, CDR2 ANQGSEA. The CDR3 is made up of 14 amino acids. The CDR3 DNA reads TGCAGCGTCTGGGGGGCCGAGATCACAGATACGCAGTATTTT. It codes for CSVWGAEITDTQYF.

In this sample, this clonotype turned up many times. The V call is TRBV6-1, the J call TRBJ2-2, with TRBD2 identical over 8 bases. Looked up from germline, CDR1 is MNHNS and CDR2 is SASEGT. V lost 7 bases to trimming and J lost 3 bases; unmatched junction nucleotides: 16. The CDR3 is 18 residues long. CDR3 in amino acids: CASTPHRPAGGYTGELFF. CDR3 nucleotides: TGTGCCAGCACCCCCCACCGGCCGGCGGGAGGATACACCGGGGAGCTGTTTTTT.

This clonotype appeared many times. V and J are TRBV20-1 and TRBJ2-3; 9 positions match TRBD2. CDR1 is DFQATT, CDR2 SNEGSKA, per germline (reference sequence). J gave up 0 bases and V 5 bases, and 3 bases lay outside the gene matches. This CDR3 has 14 residues. CDR3 protein: CSAPSGKSTDTQYF. The CDR3 region has the DNA TGCAGTGCTCCTAGCGGGAAGAGCACAGATACGCAGTATTTT.

Ten or more counts support this clonotype. The rearrangement joins TRBV4-2 to TRBJ2-1; 11 bases fit TRBD2. Losses at the gene ends were 1 base for V and 3 bases for J; bases not matched to a gene: 11. The germline V gene has CDR1 LGHNA and CDR2 YNFKEQ. This CDR3 is 19 amino acids long. CDR3 DNA sequence: TGTGCCAGCAGCCAAGCGAGAAACGCTGGGACTAGCGGCTACAATGAGCAGTTCTTC. Translating gives CASSQARNAGTSGYNEQFF.

This clonotype has at least ten counts. The rearrangement joins TRBV11-2 to TRBJ1-4, with TRBD1 as a possible D gene (6 bases). Germline lookup yields CDR1 SGHAT and CDR2 FQNNGV. V shed 3 bases and J shed 6 bases, with 11 bases lying between them. The CDR3 consists of 14 residues. CDR3 loop: CASSFNRVDEKLFF. As DNA, the CDR3 is TGTGCCAGCAGCTTCAACAGGGTTGATGAAAAACTGTTTTTT.

This clonotype occurred many times. V and J are TRBV29-1 and TRBJ1-3; D perhaps matches TRBD1 (5 bases). V lost 4 bases to trimming and J lost 3 bases, with 16 bases between them. CDR1 SQVTM and CDR2 ANQGSEA come from the germline V gene. CDR3 length equals 15 residues. The CDR3 region is CSVVGVYPYGNTIYF. CDR3 sequence (DNA): TGCAGCGTTGTGGGGGTTTATCCTTATGGAAACACCATATATTTT.

This clonotype was picked up a small number of times. The chain joins TRBV5-4 to TRBJ2-7; D remains unclear. The V gene's germline CDR1 is SGHNT and CDR2 YYREEE (reference sequence). The CDR3 totals 13 residues. V was trimmed by 3 bases and J by 4 bases, leaving 11 bases between them. CDR3 protein: CASSSPGSYEQYF. CDR3 sequence (DNA): TGTGCCAGCAGCTCTCCCGGGTCGTACGAGCAGTACTTC.

This clonotype was counted many times. V usage is TRBV7-9 and J usage is TRBJ2-5; 7 nucleotides line up with TRBD2. Germline CDR1 and CDR2: SEHNR and FQNEAQ (reference sequence). Trimming at V came to 3 bases and at J to 2 bases, leaving 9 bases not matched to a gene. There are 16 residues in the CDR3. The CDR3 DNA reads TGTGCCAGCAGCTTTTCTCTTAGCGGGCCTCAAGAGACCCAGTACTTC. This translates into CASSFSLSGPQETQYF.

This clonotype came up many times. This chain connects TRBV7-2 to TRBJ2-5; possibly TRBD2 for D (5 bases). CDR3 length equals 13 residues. The germline V gene encodes CDR1 SGHTA and CDR2 FQGNSA. Trimming took 5 bases from V and 4 from J, leaving 11 bases between them. CDR3 nucleotides: TGTGCCAGCAGCGGGTTAGGGAGAGAGACCCAGTACTTC. Amino acid sequence: CASSGLGRETQYF.

This clonotype was counted only a few times. This could be a read error, since a much larger clone is one nucleotide away. The rearrangement uses TRBV6-6 and TRBJ2-5; maybe TRBD1 (6 bases). The CDR3 is 14 amino acids. The V end was cut by 0 bases, the J end by 9 bases, with 14 bases between. Germline V lookup: CDR1 MNHNY, CDR2 SVGAGI (reference sequence). CDR3 coding DNA: TGTGCCAGCAGTTACTCACAGGGTTCGGAGGCCCAGTACTTC. Translating gives CASSYSQGSEAQYF.

As concerns this clonotype: Relative to the germline gene, one junction end is altered; a read error may explain this. The CDR3 region has the DNA TGTGTCAGCAGTTACGTGGCTAGCGTGGGTTACGAGCAGTACTTC. This sequence encodes CVSSYVASVGYEQYF. V is TRBV6-9 and J is TRBJ2-7; tentative D call: TRBD2 (6 bases). CDR1 is MNHGY, CDR2 SVAAGI, per germline. This CDR3 contains 15 residues.